This record concerns one T cell receptor beta chain sequence. Its binding antigen is unknown. One base away there is no much larger clone; base qualities are not given. The junction shows trimming of 6 bases on V and 8 bases on J, and the gene matches do not reach 10 bases of it. Reading from cysteine to phenylalanine, the CDR3 counts 16 amino acids. Only CDR3 DNA is held: 48 bases, read in frame from base 1. The germline V gene yields SGHTA for CDR1 and FQGNSA for CDR2. These data originate in a study of T cells in AML relapse after transplant (dated by TCRdb to 2018 to 2020). With respect to the entire study: This retrospective study examined inhibitory receptor expression and TCR repertoires of bone marrow T cells in patients who received allogeneic HSCT for myeloid malignancy. Unsorted bone marrow TCR sequencing covered three healthy donors, three patients in long-term complete remission and three patients relapsing after HSCT.

Library generation was performed with PCR. A modified RACE PCR protocol, rather than multiplex PCR, was used to amplify TCR alpha and beta chains from RNA. The libraries were sequenced on an Illumina MiSeq, and sample-specific barcode combinations were used to demultiplex the raw reads. Under the source paper's analysis protocol: MiXCR software was used to identify TCR clonotypes from the sequencing reads. TCRdb reprocessing: public reads trimmed at Q25 with fastp, clones called with MiXCR, in-frame beta chains kept. One record per CDR3 amino acid sequence lists the most common genes and DNA. TCRdb, not the authors, supplied the V and J calls. Counted in this sample were 800 to 1,100 distinct CDR3 sequences; around 20% of them appeared once. Of the sample, approximately 7% falls within the top ten clones. For patient comparisons, bone marrow from healthy donors was used as the control group. Broad study findings and their caveats: TCR repertoire comparisons rested on very few samples, with only a few individuals per group for unsorted bone marrow. Transplanted patients showed skewed bone marrow repertoires regardless of outcome: the top 10 alpha clonotypes reached around 36% (remission) and about 40% (relapse) versus approximately 24% in healthy donors.

The receptor's source is a human donor in good health. This sequence uses TRBV7-2 and TRBJ2-7; a stretch of 16 junction bases matches TRBD2. Sequencing was done on a sample of bone marrow. CDR3 region: CASRGTSGRAGGKQYF. The DNA reads TGTGCCAGCAGGGGGACTAGCGGGAGGGCGGGTGGCAAGCAGTACTTC.